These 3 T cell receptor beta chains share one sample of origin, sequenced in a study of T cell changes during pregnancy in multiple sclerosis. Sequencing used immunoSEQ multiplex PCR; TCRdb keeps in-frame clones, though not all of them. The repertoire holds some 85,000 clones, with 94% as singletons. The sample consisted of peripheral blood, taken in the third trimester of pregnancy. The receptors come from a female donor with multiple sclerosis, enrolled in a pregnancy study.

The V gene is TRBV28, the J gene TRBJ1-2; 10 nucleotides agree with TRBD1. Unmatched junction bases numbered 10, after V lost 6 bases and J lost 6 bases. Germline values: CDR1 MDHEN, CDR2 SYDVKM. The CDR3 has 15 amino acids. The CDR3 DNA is TGTGCCAGCAGACCTCCGGGACAGGGGAGAAATGGCTACACCTTC. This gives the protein CASRPPGQGRNGYTF.

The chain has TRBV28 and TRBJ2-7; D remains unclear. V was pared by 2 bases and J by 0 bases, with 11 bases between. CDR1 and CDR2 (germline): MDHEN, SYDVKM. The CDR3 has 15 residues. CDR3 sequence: CASSLKLTSSYEQYF. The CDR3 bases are TGTGCCAGCAGTTTAAAACTAACCAGCTCCTACGAGCAGTACTTC.

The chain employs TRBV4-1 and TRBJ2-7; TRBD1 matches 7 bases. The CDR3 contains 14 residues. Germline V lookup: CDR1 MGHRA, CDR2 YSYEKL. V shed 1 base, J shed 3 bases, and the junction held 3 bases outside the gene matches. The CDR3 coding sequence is TGCGCCAGCAGCCAAGGGGGACAGTACTACGAGCAGTACTTC. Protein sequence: CASSQGGQYYEQYF.